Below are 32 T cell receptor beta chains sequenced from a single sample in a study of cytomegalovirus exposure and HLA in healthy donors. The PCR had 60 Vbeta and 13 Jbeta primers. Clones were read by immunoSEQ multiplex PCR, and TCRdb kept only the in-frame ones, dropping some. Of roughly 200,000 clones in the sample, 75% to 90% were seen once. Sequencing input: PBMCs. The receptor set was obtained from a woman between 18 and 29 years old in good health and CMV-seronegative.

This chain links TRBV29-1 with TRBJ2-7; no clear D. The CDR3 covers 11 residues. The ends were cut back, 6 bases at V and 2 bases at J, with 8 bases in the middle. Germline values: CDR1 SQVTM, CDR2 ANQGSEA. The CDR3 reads CSVRSTYEQYF. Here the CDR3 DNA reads TGCAGCGTACGTTCTACCTACGAGCAGTACTTC.

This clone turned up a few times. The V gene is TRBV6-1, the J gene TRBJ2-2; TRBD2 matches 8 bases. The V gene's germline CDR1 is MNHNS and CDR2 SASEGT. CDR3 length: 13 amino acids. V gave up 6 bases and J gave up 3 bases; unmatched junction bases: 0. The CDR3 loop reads CASRRGDTGELFF. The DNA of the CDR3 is TGTGCCAGCAGGCGGGGGGACACCGGGGAGCTGTTTTTT.

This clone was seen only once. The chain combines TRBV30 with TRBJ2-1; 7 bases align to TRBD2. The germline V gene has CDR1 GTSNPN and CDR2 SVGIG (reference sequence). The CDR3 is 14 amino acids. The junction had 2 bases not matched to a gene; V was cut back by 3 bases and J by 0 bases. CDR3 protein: CAWSTGGSYNEQFF. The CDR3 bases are TGTGCCTGGAGCACGGGGGGCTCCTACAATGAGCAGTTCTTC.

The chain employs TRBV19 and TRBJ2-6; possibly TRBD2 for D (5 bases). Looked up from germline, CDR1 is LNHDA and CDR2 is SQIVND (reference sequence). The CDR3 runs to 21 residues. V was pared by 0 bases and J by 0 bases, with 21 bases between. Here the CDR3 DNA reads TGTGCCAGTAGTATAGAGGGCGGGTCCCGGGCTTCTGTCTCTGGGGCCAACGTCCTGACTTTC. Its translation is CASSIEGGSRASVSGANVLTF.

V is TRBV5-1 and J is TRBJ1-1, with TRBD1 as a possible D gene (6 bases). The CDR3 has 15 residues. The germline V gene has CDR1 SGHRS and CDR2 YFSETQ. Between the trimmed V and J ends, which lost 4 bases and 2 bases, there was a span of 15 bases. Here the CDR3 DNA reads TGCGCCAGCAGCGGGAGACAGGCTCTTAACACTGAAGCTTTCTTT. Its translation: CASSGRQALNTEAFF.

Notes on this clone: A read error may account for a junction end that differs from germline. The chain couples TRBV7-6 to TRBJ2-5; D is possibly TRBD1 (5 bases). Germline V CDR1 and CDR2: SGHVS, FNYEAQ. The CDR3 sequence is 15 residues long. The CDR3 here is CASSLDKGAQKTQYF. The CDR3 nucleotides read TGTGCCAGCAGCTTAGATAAAGGGGCCCAAAAGACCCAGTACTTC.

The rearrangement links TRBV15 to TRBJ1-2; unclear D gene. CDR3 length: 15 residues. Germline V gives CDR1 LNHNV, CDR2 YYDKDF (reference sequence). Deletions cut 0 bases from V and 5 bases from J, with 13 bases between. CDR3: CATSRDYGGKYGYTF. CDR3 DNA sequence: TGTGCCACCAGCAGAGATTACGGCGGAAAATATGGCTACACCTTC.

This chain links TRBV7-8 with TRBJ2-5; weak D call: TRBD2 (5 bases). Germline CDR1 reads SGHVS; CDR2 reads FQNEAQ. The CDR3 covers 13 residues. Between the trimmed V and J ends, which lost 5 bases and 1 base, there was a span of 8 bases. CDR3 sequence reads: CASSSGFQETQYF. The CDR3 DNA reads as TGTGCCAGCAGCAGCGGATTCCAAGAGACCCAGTACTTC.

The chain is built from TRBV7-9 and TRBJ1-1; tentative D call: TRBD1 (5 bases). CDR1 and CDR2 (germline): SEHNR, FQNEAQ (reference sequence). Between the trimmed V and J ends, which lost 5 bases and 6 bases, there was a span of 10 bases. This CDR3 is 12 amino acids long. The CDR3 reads CASSLRTPEAFF. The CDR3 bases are TGTGCCAGCAGCCTTCGGACACCTGAAGCTTTCTTT.

The CDR3 loop is CASRIQPLNTEAFF. CDR3 nucleotides: TGTGCCAGCAGGATACAGCCTCTGAACACTGAAGCTTTCTTT. V usage is TRBV2 and J usage is TRBJ1-1; D call uncertain. Trimming shortened V by 6 bases and J by 0 bases, and 11 bases separated the two germline ends. Per the germline V gene, CDR1 is SNHLY and CDR2 is FYNNEI. This CDR3 has 14 amino acids.

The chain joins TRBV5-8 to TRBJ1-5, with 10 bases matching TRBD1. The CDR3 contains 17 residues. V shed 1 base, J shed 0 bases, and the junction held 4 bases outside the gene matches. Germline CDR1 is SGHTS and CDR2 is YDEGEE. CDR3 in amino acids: CASSLPGQGYSNQPQHF. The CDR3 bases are TGTGCCAGCAGCTTGCCGGGACAGGGGTATAGCAATCAGCCCCAGCATTTT.

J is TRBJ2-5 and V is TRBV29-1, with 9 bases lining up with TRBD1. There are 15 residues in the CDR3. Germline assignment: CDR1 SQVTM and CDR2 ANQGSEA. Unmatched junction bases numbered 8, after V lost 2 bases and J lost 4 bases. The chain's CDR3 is CSVEKGTGSRETQYF. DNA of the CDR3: TGCAGCGTTGAAAAGGGGACAGGGTCCCGAGAGACCCAGTACTTC.

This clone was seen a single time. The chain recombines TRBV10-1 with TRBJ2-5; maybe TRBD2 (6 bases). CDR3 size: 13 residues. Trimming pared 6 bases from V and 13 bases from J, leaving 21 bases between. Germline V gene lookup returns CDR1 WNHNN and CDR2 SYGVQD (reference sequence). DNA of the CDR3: TGCGCCAGCAGAAAGCGGGCCCCGACAAGCCGGTACTTC. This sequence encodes CASRKRAPTSRYF.

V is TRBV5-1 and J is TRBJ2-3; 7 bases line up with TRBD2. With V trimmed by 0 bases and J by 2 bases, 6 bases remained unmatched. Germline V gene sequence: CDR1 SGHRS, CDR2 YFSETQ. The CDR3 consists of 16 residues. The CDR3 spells CASSLDRRGVTDTQYF. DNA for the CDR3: TGCGCCAGCAGCTTGGACCGACGGGGGGTCACAGATACGCAGTATTTT.

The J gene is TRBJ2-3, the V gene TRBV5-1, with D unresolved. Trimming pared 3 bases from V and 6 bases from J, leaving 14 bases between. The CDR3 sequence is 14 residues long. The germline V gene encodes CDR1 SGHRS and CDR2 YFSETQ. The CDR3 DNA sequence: TGCGCCAGCAGCTCAGGATCCACTGTCGATACGCAGTATTTT. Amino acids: CASSSGSTVDTQYF.

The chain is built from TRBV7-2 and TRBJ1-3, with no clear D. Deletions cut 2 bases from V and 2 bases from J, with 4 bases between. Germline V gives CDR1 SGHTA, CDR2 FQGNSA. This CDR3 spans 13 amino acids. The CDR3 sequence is CASSLTPGNTIYF. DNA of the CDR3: TGTGCCAGCAGCTTAACTCCTGGAAACACCATATATTTT.

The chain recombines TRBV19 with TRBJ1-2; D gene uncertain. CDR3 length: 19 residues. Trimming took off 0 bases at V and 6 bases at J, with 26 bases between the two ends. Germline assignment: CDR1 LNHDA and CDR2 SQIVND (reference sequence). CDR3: CASSIDPPGFVSTKDGYTF. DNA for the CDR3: TGTGCCAGTAGTATAGATCCCCCGGGATTTGTCAGTACGAAGGATGGCTACACCTTC.

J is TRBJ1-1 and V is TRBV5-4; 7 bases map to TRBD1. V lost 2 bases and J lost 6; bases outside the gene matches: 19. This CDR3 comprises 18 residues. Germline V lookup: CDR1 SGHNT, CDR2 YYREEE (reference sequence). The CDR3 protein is CASSLGGAGGGFLSEAFF. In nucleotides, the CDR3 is TGTGCCAGCAGCTTAGGGGGCGCGGGAGGTGGGTTTTTGTCTGAAGCTTTCTTT. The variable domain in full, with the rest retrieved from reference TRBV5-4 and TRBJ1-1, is ETGVTQSPTHLIKTRGQQVTLRCSSQSGHNTVSWYQQALGQGPQFIFQYYREEENGRGNFPPRFSGLQFPNYSSELNVNALELDDSALYLCASSLGGAGGGFLSEAFFGQGTRLTVV.

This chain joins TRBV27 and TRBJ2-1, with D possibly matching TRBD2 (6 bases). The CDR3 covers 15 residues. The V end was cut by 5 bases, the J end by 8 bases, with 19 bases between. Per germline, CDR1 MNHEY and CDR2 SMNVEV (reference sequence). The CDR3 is CASSGGGLIADEQFF. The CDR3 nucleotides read TGTGCCAGCAGTGGGGGAGGACTAATCGCGGATGAGCAGTTCTTC.

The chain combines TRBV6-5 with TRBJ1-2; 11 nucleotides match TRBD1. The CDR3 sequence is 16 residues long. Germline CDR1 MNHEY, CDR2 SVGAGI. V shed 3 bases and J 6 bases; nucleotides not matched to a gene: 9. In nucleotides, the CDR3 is TGTGCCAGCAGTTATTGGACAGGGGGCGCCGCGGATGGCTACACCTTC. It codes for CASSYWTGGAADGYTF.

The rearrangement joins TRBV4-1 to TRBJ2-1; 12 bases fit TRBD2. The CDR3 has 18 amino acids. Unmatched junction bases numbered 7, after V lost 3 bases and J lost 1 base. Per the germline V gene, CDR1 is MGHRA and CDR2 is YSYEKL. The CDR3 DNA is TGCGCCAGCAGCCAGGGGACTAGCGGGCGTATTTCCTACAATGAGCAGTTCTTC. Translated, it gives CASSQGTSGRISYNEQFF.

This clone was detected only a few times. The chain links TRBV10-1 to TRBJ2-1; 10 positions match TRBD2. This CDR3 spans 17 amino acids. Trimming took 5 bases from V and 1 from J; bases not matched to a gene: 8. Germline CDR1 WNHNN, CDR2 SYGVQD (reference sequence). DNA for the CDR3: TGCGCCAGCAGTCGAGCGGGAGGGCCCCGTTCCTACAATGAGCAGTTCTTC. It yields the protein CASSRAGGPRSYNEQFF.

The CDR3 loop is CASSSGTGSFSYEQYF. The CDR3 nucleotides are TGTGCCAGCAGCTCGGGGACAGGGAGTTTTTCCTACGAGCAGTACTTC. This chain links TRBV27 with TRBJ2-7; TRBD1 aligns across 9 bases. The CDR3 spans 16 residues. The germline CDR1 and CDR2 sequences are MNHEY and SMNVEV (reference sequence). V dropped 6 bases and J dropped 1; count of bases not matched to a gene: 10.

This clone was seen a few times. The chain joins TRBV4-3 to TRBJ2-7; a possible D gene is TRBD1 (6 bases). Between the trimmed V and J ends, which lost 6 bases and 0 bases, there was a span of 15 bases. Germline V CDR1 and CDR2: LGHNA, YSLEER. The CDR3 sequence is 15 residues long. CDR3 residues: CASSPLTGSSYEQYF. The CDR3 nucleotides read TGCGCCAGCAGTCCCTTGACAGGTAGCTCCTACGAGCAGTACTTC.

CDR3 DNA sequence: TGTGCCAGCAGCTCCCTGACTAGCAGCTACAATGAGCAGTTCTTC. Translation: CASSSLTSSYNEQFF. The rearrangement joins TRBV11-3 to TRBJ2-1, with TRBD2 matching 7 bases. The V and J ends lost 4 bases and 3 bases, in that order; junction bases with no gene match: 6. From germline, CDR1 is SGHNT and CDR2 YENEEA. The CDR3 has 15 residues.

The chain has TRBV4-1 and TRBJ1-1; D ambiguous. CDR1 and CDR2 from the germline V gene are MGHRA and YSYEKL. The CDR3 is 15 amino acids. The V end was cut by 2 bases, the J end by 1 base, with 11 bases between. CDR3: CASSQSAGGNTEAFF. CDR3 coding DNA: TGCGCCAGCAGCCAATCTGCAGGAGGGAACACTGAAGCTTTCTTT.

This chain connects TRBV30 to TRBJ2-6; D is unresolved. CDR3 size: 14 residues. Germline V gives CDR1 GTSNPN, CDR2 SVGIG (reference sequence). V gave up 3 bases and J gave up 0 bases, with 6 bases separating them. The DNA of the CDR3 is TGTGCCTGGAGCACCGGCTCTGGGGCCAACGTCCTGACTTTC. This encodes CAWSTGSGANVLTF. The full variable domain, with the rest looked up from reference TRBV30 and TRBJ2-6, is SQTIHQWPATLVQPVGSPLSLECTVEGTSNPNLYWYRQAAGRGLQLLFYSVGIGQISSEVPQNLSASRPQDRQFILSSKKLLLSDSGFYLCAWSTGSGANVLTFGAGSRLTVL.

CDR3 coding DNA: TGTGCCAGCGGCCGGGTCTACACTGAAGCTTTCTTT. Protein sequence: CASGRVYTEAFF. The genes are TRBV5-6 and TRBJ1-1, with unresolved D. The CDR3 is made up of 12 amino acids. CDR1 and CDR2 from the germline V gene are SGHDT and YYEEEE. V was pared by 7 bases and J by 3 bases, with 10 bases between.

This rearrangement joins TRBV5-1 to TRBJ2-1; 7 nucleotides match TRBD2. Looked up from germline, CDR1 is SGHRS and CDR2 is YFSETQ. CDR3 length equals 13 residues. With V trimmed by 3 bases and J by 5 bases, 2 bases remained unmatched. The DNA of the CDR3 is TGCGCCAGCAGCTACGGGACTAACAATGAGCAGTTCTTC. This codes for CASSYGTNNEQFF.

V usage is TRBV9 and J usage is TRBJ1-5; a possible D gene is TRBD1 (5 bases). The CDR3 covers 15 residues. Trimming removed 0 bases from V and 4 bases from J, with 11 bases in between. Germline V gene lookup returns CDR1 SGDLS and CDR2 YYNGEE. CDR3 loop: CASSVEAGRNQPQHF. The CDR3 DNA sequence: TGTGCCAGCAGCGTAGAGGCAGGGCGAAATCAGCCCCAGCATTTT.

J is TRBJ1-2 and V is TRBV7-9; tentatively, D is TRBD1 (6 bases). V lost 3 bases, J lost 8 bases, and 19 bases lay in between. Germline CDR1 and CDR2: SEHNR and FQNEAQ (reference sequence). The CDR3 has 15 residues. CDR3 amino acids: CASSFASPQGGGYTF. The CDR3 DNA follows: TGTGCCAGCAGCTTCGCTTCCCCACAGGGAGGGGGCTACACCTTC.

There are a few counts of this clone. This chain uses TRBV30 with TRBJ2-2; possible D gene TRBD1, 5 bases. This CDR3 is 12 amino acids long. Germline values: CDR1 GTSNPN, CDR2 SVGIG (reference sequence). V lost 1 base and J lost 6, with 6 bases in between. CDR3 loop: CAWSEGAGELFF. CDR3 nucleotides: TGTGCCTGGAGTGAAGGGGCCGGGGAGCTGTTTTTT.